These 24 T cell receptor beta chains originate from one sample sequenced in a study of Ad26.COV2.S vaccination and SARS-CoV-2 variants. The treatment is: some 19 received Ad26.COV2.S at low or high dose, single or two shots; several received placebo; per-sample allocation not given. All samples were drawn on day 63, counting from the first vaccine or placebo injection. The protocol was immunoSEQ multiplex PCR, while the TCRdb copy is restricted to in-frame clones and leaves out a portion. This sample has fewer than 900,000 clones, with roughly 90% found just once. The input for sequencing was peripheral blood, taken in a trial of Ad26.COV2.S vaccine versus placebo. The receptors come from a person aged 18-60 years who received the Ad26.COV2.S COVID-19 vaccine or a placebo.

This clone came up once. The chain carries TRBV7-2 and TRBJ2-6; the D is unclear. V was cut by 0 bases and J by 1 base, with 7 bases left in between. Germline values: CDR1 SGHTA, CDR2 FQGNSA. The CDR3 consists of 16 residues. Here the CDR3 reads CASSLAPLSGANVLTF. CDR3 nucleotide sequence: TGTGCCAGCAGCTTAGCCCCACTGTCTGGGGCCAACGTCCTGACTTTC.

The CDR3 region is CASSYGWLTDTQYF. CDR3 coding DNA: TGTGCCAGCAGTTATGGGTGGCTCACAGATACGCAGTATTTT. The V call is TRBV6-2 or TRBV6-3, the J call TRBJ2-3, with unresolved D. The germline V gene has CDR1 MNHEY and CDR2 SVGEGT. This CDR3 spans 14 amino acids. V lost 3 bases to trimming and J lost 2 bases, with 9 bases between them.

The chain is built from TRBV19 and TRBJ1-1, with unresolved D. V was cut by 7 bases and J by 3 bases, with 18 bases left in between. Per the germline V gene, CDR1 is LNHDA and CDR2 is SQIVND (reference sequence). This CDR3 comprises 15 residues. CDR3 in DNA: TGTGCCAGTAAGCCAGGCCCGGAAATCTACACTGAAGCTTTCTTT. Translation: CASKPGPEIYTEAFF.

The rearrangement links TRBV13 to TRBJ2-5, with D possibly being TRBD2 (6 bases). V was shortened by 1 base and J by 5 bases, with 11 bases between the two germline ends. The CDR3 extends over 14 amino acids. Looked up from germline, CDR1 is PRHDT and CDR2 is FYEKMQ (reference sequence). DNA for the CDR3: TGTGCCAGCAGCTTAGACGGGGGTTCGGAGACCCAGTACTTC. As protein: CASSLDGGSETQYF.

V gene TRBV7-9 combines with J gene TRBJ2-5; TRBD2 aligns across 10 bases. Trimming removed 4 bases from V and 5 bases from J; junction bases left unmatched: 4. Germline CDR1 reads SEHNR; CDR2 reads FQNEAQ (reference sequence). The CDR3 loop spans 14 amino acids. CDR3 amino acids: CASSYGLAAETQYF. CDR3 coding DNA: TGTGCCAGCAGCTACGGACTAGCGGCGGAGACCCAGTACTTC.

This chain links TRBV30 with TRBJ2-7; perhaps TRBD1 as D (6 bases). V dropped 8 bases and J dropped 2 bases, with 19 bases sitting between them. The CDR3 is made up of 14 amino acids. Germline V lookup: CDR1 GTSNPN, CDR2 SVGIG (reference sequence). The DNA for the CDR3 is TGTGCCATCCTAGGGGCAGGGGTGGCCTACGAGCAGTACTTC. Amino acid sequence: CAILGAGVAYEQYF.

The chain couples TRBV30 to TRBJ1-1; no definite D call. Germline CDR1 reads GTSNPN; CDR2 reads SVGIG (reference sequence). CDR3 size: 14 residues. V lost 2 bases to trimming and J lost 5 bases, with 15 bases between them. The CDR3 DNA sequence: TGTGCCTGGAGTCAAGCCGGGTGGATTACTGAAGCTTTCTTT. Amino acid sequence: CAWSQAGWITEAFF.

V gene TRBV12-5 combines with J gene TRBJ1-2; unclear D gene. There are 12 residues in the CDR3. Germline V gene data show CDR1 as LGHNT and CDR2 as FRNRAP. Between the trimmed V and J ends, which lost 6 bases and 5 bases, there was a span of 10 bases. CDR3 loop: CASGPSWYGYTF. The CDR3 DNA reads TGTGCTAGTGGCCCAAGTTGGTATGGCTACACCTTC.

In nucleotides, the CDR3 is TGTGCCAGCAGCCAACGGGGCCGAACTAGCGGCACAGATACGCAGTATTTT. Protein product: CASSQRGRTSGTDTQYF. The rearrangement joins TRBV7-3 to TRBJ2-3, with 7 bases identical to TRBD2. The V segment lost 5 bases and the J segment 1 base; nucleotides outside the gene matches: 12. The length of the CDR3 is 17 residues. In germline, CDR1 is SGHTA, CDR2 FQGTGA. The whole variable domain, remainder taken from reference TRBV7-3 and TRBJ2-3, is GAGVSQTPSNKVTEKGKYVELRCDPISGHTALYWYRQSLGQGPEFLIYFQGTGAADDSGLPNDRFFAVRPEGSVSTLKIQRTERGDSAVYLCASSQRGRTSGTDTQYFGPGTRLTVL.

The CDR3 reads CASSLDGNSGNTIYF. CDR3 coding DNA: TGCGCCAGCAGCTTGGACGGCAACTCTGGAAACACCATATATTTT. This rearrangement joins TRBV5-1 to TRBJ1-3; D is ambiguous. Trimming stripped 0 bases from V and 0 bases from J, with 7 bases between. This CDR3 has 15 amino acids. The germline gives CDR1 SGHRS, CDR2 YFSETQ.

V is TRBV19 and J is TRBJ2-2; no clear D. Germline V CDR1 and CDR2: LNHDA, SQIVND (reference sequence). V was pared by 5 bases and J by 6 bases, with 7 bases between. The CDR3 consists of 12 residues. For the CDR3, the DNA is TGTGCCAGTAGTGGCCCCTCCGGGGAGCTGTTTTTT. It is translated as CASSGPSGELFF. The whole variable domain, filled in from reference TRBV19 and TRBJ2-2, reads DGGITQSPKYLFRKEGQNVTLSCEQNLNHDAMYWYRQDPGQGLRLIYYSQIVNDFQKGDIAEGYSVSREKKESFPLTVTSAQKNPTAFYLCASSGPSGELFFGEGSRLTVL.

This clone turned up a few times. The chain employs TRBV5-4 and TRBJ2-7, with a possible D match to TRBD2 (5 bases). Deletions cut 1 base from V and 3 bases from J, with 11 bases between. The germline CDR1 and CDR2 sequences are SGHNT and YYREEE (reference sequence). The CDR3 runs to 14 residues. Written as DNA, the CDR3 is TGTGCCAGCAGCTTGTCCGGGAAGATCTACGAGCAGTACTTC. Translated: CASSLSGKIYEQYF.

The chain couples TRBV5-4 to TRBJ2-7, with D possibly being TRBD2 (6 bases). The germline V gene has CDR1 SGHNT and CDR2 YYREEE (reference sequence). The V and J ends lost 0 bases and 3 bases respectively, with 10 bases between them. The CDR3 is made up of 14 amino acids. The DNA of the CDR3 is TGTGCCAGCAGCTTGGGGGACTGGAACTACGAGCAGTACTTC. This gives the protein CASSLGDWNYEQYF.

The chain has TRBV5-8 and TRBJ1-5; no clear D. Trimming pared 7 bases from V and 0 bases from J, leaving 5 bases between. The CDR3 covers 12 residues. Germline V lookup: CDR1 SGHTS, CDR2 YDEGEE. CDR3 coding DNA: TGTGCCAGCGCATATAGCAATCAGCCCCAGCATTTT. Translating gives CASAYSNQPQHF.

V gene TRBV7-6 combines with J gene TRBJ1-1, with TRBD1 identical over 7 bases. Germline CDR1 and CDR2: SGHVS and FNYEAQ. CDR3 length: 17 amino acids. J lost 1 base, V lost 3 bases, and 11 bases had no gene match. The CDR3 reads CASSLHHPGTANTEAFF. In DNA form, the CDR3 reads TGTGCCAGCAGCTTGCATCATCCCGGGACAGCGAACACTGAAGCTTTCTTT.

The chain is built from TRBV19 and TRBJ2-5; TRBD1 matches at 11 bases. The J segment lost 0 bases and the V segment lost 4 bases, leaving 4 bases of the junction unmatched. Looked up from germline, CDR1 is LNHDA and CDR2 is SQIVND (reference sequence). CDR3 length: 16 amino acids. CDR3 in DNA: TGTGCCAGTAGTAACGGACAGGGGGCAGACCAAGAGACCCAGTACTTC. Its translation: CASSNGQGADQETQYF.

This chain uses TRBV14 with TRBJ2-7; TRBD1 or TRBD2 may be the D gene (5 bases each). Looked up from germline, CDR1 is SGHDN and CDR2 is FVKESK. This CDR3 is built from 14 residues. V lost 4 bases and J 3 bases, leaving 13 bases between the germline ends. CDR3 DNA sequence: TGTGCCAGCAGCCCCCGCAGGGACCTCTACGAGCAGTACTTC. Amino acid sequence: CASSPRRDLYEQYF.

The chain joins TRBV18 to TRBJ1-6; 7 bases are shared with TRBD1. J lost 7 bases, V lost 3 bases, and 9 bases had no gene match. Per the germline V gene, CDR1 is KGHSH and CDR2 is LQKENI. This CDR3 region has 16 residues. CDR3 sequence reads: CASSPQRGQKNSPLHF. CDR3 nucleotides: TGTGCCAGCTCACCGCAGAGGGGACAGAAGAATTCACCCCTCCACTTT.

This clone was seen a single time. The genes are TRBV5-6 and TRBJ1-2, with TRBD1 identical over 7 bases. CDR1 is SGHDT, CDR2 YYEEEE, per germline. The CDR3 length is 15 residues. The V gene end was trimmed by 0 bases and the J gene end by 1 base; junction bases not matched to a gene: 3. The CDR3 DNA is TGTGCCAGCAGCTTGGTGGACAGGCTTAACTATGGCTACACCTTC. It yields the protein CASSLVDRLNYGYTF.

The rearrangement joins TRBV25-1 to TRBJ2-3, with D perhaps being TRBD1 or TRBD2 (5 bases each). Between the trimmed V and J ends, which lost 1 base and 8 bases, there was a span of 10 bases. This CDR3 comprises 13 residues. Germline assignment: CDR1 MGHDK and CDR2 SYGVNS. The CDR3 loop reads CASSEFGAATQYF. The DNA of the CDR3 is TGTGCCAGCAGTGAATTCGGGGCGGCTACGCAGTATTTT.

V and J are TRBV18 and TRBJ2-3; D is uncertain. V was trimmed by 4 bases and J by 5 bases, leaving 10 bases between them. Germline V CDR1 and CDR2: KGHSH, LQKENI. The CDR3 runs 13 residues. The CDR3 DNA sequence: TGTGCCAGCTCACTCGGACCGGGAGATACGCAGTATTTT. It encodes CASSLGPGDTQYF.

The rearrangement uses TRBV6-1 and TRBJ2-1; D may correspond to TRBD1 or TRBD2 (5 bases each). The CDR3 is made up of 18 amino acids. V was cut by 0 bases and J by 0 bases, with 15 bases left in between. Germline assignment: CDR1 MNHNS and CDR2 SASEGT. The CDR3 reads CASSEASLGTNSYNEQFF. The CDR3, as DNA: TGTGCCAGCAGTGAAGCCTCATTAGGGACCAACTCCTACAATGAGCAGTTCTTC.

The chain has TRBV24-1 and TRBJ2-7; 10 positions agree with TRBD1. The CDR3 loop spans 13 amino acids. The trim removed 6 bases at V and 4 bases at J, leaving 2 bases unmatched. Germline V gene lookup returns CDR1 KGHDR and CDR2 SFDVKD. CDR3: CATSPGQGYEQYF. Here the CDR3 DNA reads TGTGCCACCAGTCCGGGACAGGGGTACGAGCAGTACTTC.

The chain has TRBV30 and TRBJ1-5, with D uncertain. CDR1 and CDR2 (germline): GTSNPN, SVGIG (reference sequence). Trimming shortened V by 2 bases and J by 0 bases, and 8 bases separated the two germline ends. The CDR3 contains 14 residues. The CDR3 sequence is CAWSRPNSNQPQHF. Written as DNA, the CDR3 is TGTGCCTGGAGTCGACCCAATAGCAATCAGCCCCAGCATTTT.